The sequence of this T cell receptor beta chain was determined in a study of blood T cell repertoires in COVID-19. Study-wide background: PBMCs, B-cell-depleted T cells, or T cells provided the cDNA or gDNA that made up the material.

This CDR3 has 14 residues. CDR1 is MNHEY, CDR2 SVGAGI, per germline. J lost 2 bases, V lost 6 bases, and 4 bases had no gene match. Measured with immunoSEQ multiplex PCR; TCRdb has only the in-frame clones, and not every one. The data contain about 240,000 clones, around 90% of them seen just once; the ten biggest clones take up 0.65% to 0.9%. The sample comprised peripheral blood. The V call is TRBV6-5, the J call TRBJ2-7; 10 bases are a match to TRBD1. The clonotype originates from a woman aged 25 to 39 with acute or convalescent COVID-19. The CDR3 spells CASSLGTGAYEQYF. CDR3 nucleotide sequence: TGTGCCAGCAGCCTTGGGACAGGGGCCTACGAGCAGTACTTC.